What follows describes a single TCR beta chain. Its matching antigen is unknown. The treatment denotes: 19 received Ad26.COV2.S at low or high dose, single or two shots; about 5 received placebo; per-sample allocation not given. Sampling took place 63 days after the first vaccine or placebo injection. The entry originates in a study of Ad26.COV2.S vaccination and SARS-CoV-2 variants. The method was immunoSEQ multiplex PCR; TCRdb's version includes in-frame clones alone and lacks a portion of them. The data hold around 450,000 clones, with 89% observed a single time. Study-wide points: Measurements of TCR breadth and depth may have given underestimates of the total T cell responses.

This receptor was taken from a person aged 18-65 years who received the Ad26.COV2.S COVID-19 vaccine or a placebo. Specimen: peripheral blood, collected in a trial of Ad26.COV2.S vaccine versus placebo.

CDR3 in amino acids: CASSLVVGGARETQYF. In nucleotides, the CDR3 is TGTGCCAGCAGCTTAGTGGTCGGGGGGGCGAGGGAGACCCAGTACTTC. V is TRBV11-2 and J is TRBJ2-5; 8 bases align to TRBD2. The CDR3 totals 16 residues. The trim removed 1 base at V and 5 bases at J, leaving 9 bases unmatched. Germline V gene sequence: CDR1 SGHAT, CDR2 FQNNGV.